The next 3 T cell receptor beta chains were all read from a single sample in a study of T cells in Graves' hyperthyroidism and ophthalmopathy. Amplified regions were TCR beta CDR3 sequences from RNA transcripts. When the TCR CDR3 underwent first-round RT-PCR, the HTBI primer set was used. One entry per CDR3 protein, called by TCRdb with MiXCR from the multiplex PCR reads. The sample consists of around 340,000 distinct CDR3 sequences, roughly a fifth of them appearing once. What was sequenced was blood. Receptors were obtained from a woman aged 45 to 65 with Graves' hyperthyroidism.

The DNA of the CDR3 is TGTGCCAGCAGCCCTGGGGACAGGGGCAGGGGTGAAAAACTGTTTTTT. Encoded protein: CASSPGDRGRGEKLFF. The chain carries TRBV7-2 and TRBJ1-4; 10 positions agree with TRBD1. Germline values: CDR1 SGHTA, CDR2 FQGNSA. The V segment lost 5 bases and the J segment 7 bases; nucleotides outside the gene matches: 10. The CDR3 spans 16 residues.

This clonotype was seen many times. The gene calls are TRBV20-1 and TRBJ2-1; 9 bases match TRBD2. Looked up from germline, CDR1 is DFQATT and CDR2 is SNEGSKA (reference sequence). The CDR3 runs 16 residues. V trimming: 3 bases; J trimming: 8 bases; junction bases outside the gene matches: 14. This chain's CDR3 is CSASGLASGGPDEQFF. The CDR3 DNA reads TGCAGTGCTAGCGGCTTGGCGAGCGGGGGGCCCGATGAGCAGTTCTTC.

This clonotype appeared many times. This chain links TRBV18 with TRBJ2-1; a possible D gene is TRBD1 (5 bases). The CDR3 is 14 residues long. The germline V and J ends were trimmed by 6 bases and 7 bases, with 16 bases remaining between them. Germline V CDR1 and CDR2: KGHSH, LQKENI. CDR3 in amino acids: CASSLGAGINEQFF. In nucleotides, the CDR3 is TGTGCCAGCTCTCTCGGAGCAGGGATAAATGAGCAGTTCTTC.